This entry lists 10 T cell receptor beta chains sequenced from one sample in a study of stem cell transplantation in POMP-related autoinflammatory disease. Generated by immunoSEQ multiplex PCR, the TCRdb table keeps only in-frame clones and is missing some. The sample has tens of thousands of clones; more than 75% are singletons. Material: CD4+ T cells from PBMCs, obtained after stem cell transplantation. The receptors stem from a human patient with POMP-related autoinflammation and immune dysregulation (PRAID). Some T cells may be transferred from the graft donor.

A word on this clone: Likely a read error: the CDR3 ends without its conserved phenylalanine or tryptophan. The DNA is left out, because the CDR3 cannot be placed on it with certainty; the CDR3 is given as TCRdb lists it. The gene calls are TRBV6-4 and TRBJ2-3; TRBD2, the table's D call, was not compared with the DNA. The germline CDR1 and CDR2 sequences are MRHNA and SNTAGT. Inclusive of both ends, the CDR3 amounts to 18 amino acids. CDR3 loop: CASSDSSVPGLAGGPGHV.

The gene calls are TRBV4-1 and TRBJ1-2; tentatively, D is TRBD1 (5 bases). Per germline, CDR1 MGHRA and CDR2 YSYEKL. The CDR3 is 16 residues long. V was cut by 0 bases and J by 8 bases, with 19 bases left in between. The CDR3: CASSQESGPGLGGYTF. The CDR3 coding sequence is TGCGCCAGCAGCCAAGAATCAGGGCCGGGCCTCGGGGGCTACACCTTC.

The chain is built from TRBV6-5 and TRBJ2-7, with 14 bases matching TRBD2. CDR1 and CDR2 (germline): MNHEY, SVGAGI. V gave up 8 bases and J gave up 3 bases; unmatched junction bases: 3. This CDR3 is 14 amino acids long. The CDR3 protein is CASGTSGRVYEQYF. The CDR3 nucleotides are TGTGCCAGCGGGACTAGCGGGAGAGTCTACGAGCAGTACTTC.

This clone was seen once. CDR3 region: CATALSPTSDYEQYF. CDR3 sequence (DNA): TGTGCCACCGCCCTCTCCCCTACTAGTGACTACGAGCAGTACTTC. This rearrangement joins TRBV10-3 to TRBJ2-7, with D possibly TRBD2 on 5 matching bases. Germline CDR1 ENHRY, CDR2 SYGVKD. Between the trimmed V and J ends, which lost 10 bases and 3 bases, there was a span of 22 bases. This CDR3 spans 15 amino acids.

The gene calls are TRBV6-1 and TRBJ1-4, with a weak D call TRBD1 (5 bases). The CDR3 is made up of 14 amino acids. The V end lost 1 base, the J end lost 8 bases, and 11 bases lay between the germline ends. Germline values: CDR1 MNHNS, CDR2 SASEGT. Here the CDR3 DNA reads TGTGCCAGCAGTGAAGAGGTGGGGGGGGAAAAACTGTTTTTT. Translated: CASSEEVGGEKLFF.

V gene TRBV6-5 combines with J gene TRBJ1-4, with D uncertain. Trimming removed 6 bases from V and 6 bases from J, with 14 bases in between. The V gene's germline CDR1 is MNHEY and CDR2 SVGAGI. This CDR3 has 14 residues. The CDR3 is CASSSARADEKLFF. The CDR3 nucleotides read TGTGCCAGCAGCTCGGCCCGAGCAGATGAAAAACTGTTTTTT.

The chain carries TRBV6-5 and TRBJ1-4, with TRBD1 identical over 10 bases. CDR3 length: 14 amino acids. CDR1 MNHEY and CDR2 SVGAGI come from the germline V gene. The V gene end was trimmed by 6 bases and the J gene end by 10 bases; junction bases not matched to a gene: 8. CDR3 nucleotides: TGTGCCAGCAGCGATAGACAGGGGGCAGGAAAACTGTTTTTT. Protein product: CASSDRQGAGKLFF.

This rearrangement joins TRBV4-1 to TRBJ2-7; D is undetermined. The V gene lost 4 bases and the J gene lost 0 bases, with 10 bases spanning the gap. The CDR3 totals 14 residues. From germline, CDR1 is MGHRA and CDR2 YSYEKL. CDR3 loop: CASSPGQFSYEQYV. The CDR3 DNA reads TGCGCCAGCAGCCCCGGGCAGTTCTCCTACGAGCAGTACGTC.

The rearrangement uses TRBV5-4 and TRBJ2-1; 9 bases map to TRBD2. Trimming removed 6 bases from V and 4 bases from J; junction bases left unmatched: 8. The CDR3 has 15 amino acids. Germline-derived CDR1 and CDR2 are SGHNT and YYREEE (reference sequence). CDR3 nucleotides: TGTGCCAGCATCGCGGGAGGGGTTAGGTACAATGAGCAGTTCTTC. This gives the protein CASIAGGVRYNEQFF.

The chain links TRBV2 to TRBJ2-2; D not resolved. V was trimmed by 4 bases and J by 4 bases, leaving 13 bases between them. The CDR3 contains 15 residues. Germline-derived CDR1 and CDR2 are SNHLY and FYNNEI. CDR3 amino acids: CASSGAQRSTGELFF. The CDR3 DNA is TGTGCCAGCAGTGGTGCACAACGGAGCACCGGGGAGCTGTTTTTT.